One sample yielded the 20 T cell receptor beta chains listed below, sequenced in a study of liver allograft versus peripheral blood T cells. Study-level background: Within transplanted livers, the T cell receptor repertoires were examined and compared against the repertoires present in the peripheral blood of liver transplant recipients.

From the reads, TCRdb called clonotypes with MiXCR, one entry per CDR3 protein. Seen here are approximately 13,000 distinct CDR3 sequences, roughly 28% observed once, and the top ten hold less than 2.5%. These receptors all come from a human patient who had a liver transplant. Some T cells may be the graft donor's.

This clonotype is classed as medium-sized. The rearrangement uses TRBV29-1 and TRBJ1-1; D is unclear. CDR1 SQVTM and CDR2 ANQGSEA come from the germline V gene. V gave up 8 bases and J gave up 1 base, with 8 bases separating them. This CDR3 comprises 11 residues. The CDR3 spells CSTRRNTEAFF. CDR3 coding DNA: TGCAGCACAAGGCGGAACACTGAAGCTTTCTTT.

By share of the sample, this clonotype is medium-sized (0.01 to 0.1%). V and J are TRBV18 and TRBJ2-2; 7 bases map to TRBD2. Germline CDR1 KGHSH, CDR2 LQKENI. The CDR3 covers 15 residues. The trim removed 6 bases at V and 3 bases at J, leaving 7 bases unmatched. CDR3 DNA sequence: TGTGCCAGCTCTCCCACTAGCGCTCACACCGGGGAGCTGTTTTTT. Protein product: CASSPTSAHTGELFF.

CDR3 bases: TGTGCCAGCAGTGAAGCGGACACCTATGGCTACACCTTC. This encodes CASSEADTYGYTF. V usage is TRBV6-1 and J usage is TRBJ1-2, with D possibly being TRBD1 (5 bases). Germline assignment: CDR1 MNHNS and CDR2 SASEGT. CDR3 length: 13 residues. V shed 0 bases and J shed 4 bases, with 6 bases lying between them.

This clonotype was counted only a few times. V and J are TRBV6-1 and TRBJ2-7, with D perhaps matching TRBD1 (5 bases). Trimming shortened V by 3 bases and J by 3 bases, and 18 bases separated the two germline ends. In germline, CDR1 is MNHNS, CDR2 SASEGT. The CDR3 sequence is 16 residues long. CDR3 DNA: TGTGCCAGCAGTGACTGGACACTCCGAACGGTCTACGAGCAGTACTTC. It specifies CASSDWTLRTVYEQYF.

The chain combines TRBV6-5 with TRBJ2-1, with 11 bases aligning to TRBD2. Germline V gene sequence: CDR1 MNHEY, CDR2 SVGAGI. The V gene end was trimmed by 4 bases and the J gene end by 9 bases; junction bases not matched to a gene: 8. There are 15 residues in the CDR3. The CDR3 sequence: CASSLAGGGRGEQFF. CDR3 sequence (DNA): TGTGCCAGCAGTTTAGCGGGGGGGGGACGGGGTGAGCAGTTCTTC.

In this sample, this clonotype turned up a few times. The V and J genes are TRBV6-2 or TRBV6-3 and TRBJ1-4; D gene unclear. Per the germline V gene, CDR1 is MNHEY and CDR2 is SVGEGT. Trimming pared 2 bases from V and 5 bases from J, leaving 6 bases between. This CDR3 has 13 amino acids. CDR3 bases: TGTGCCAGCAGTTACAAGGAAAATGAAAAACTGTTTTTT. Translating gives CASSYKENEKLFF.

The J gene is TRBJ1-6, the V gene TRBV5-6; no clear D. V was shortened by 1 base and J by 9 bases, with 5 bases between the two germline ends. CDR1 is SGHDT, CDR2 YYEEEE, per germline. This CDR3 has 12 residues. The chain's CDR3 is CASSLNVSPLHF. The CDR3 nucleotides are TGTGCCAGCAGCTTGAACGTTTCACCCCTCCACTTT.

By sample fraction, this clonotype is medium-sized. The J gene is TRBJ1-6, the V gene TRBV9, with no clear D. The CDR3 totals 16 residues. Germline lookup yields CDR1 SGDLS and CDR2 YYNGEE. Trimming removed 0 bases from V and 5 bases from J, with 12 bases in between. In DNA form, the CDR3 reads TGTGCCAGCAGCGTAGATTCGGCAGGAAATAATTCACCCCTCCACTTT. Translated: CASSVDSAGNNSPLHF.

This clonotype was counted ten times or more. The chain recombines TRBV6-1 with TRBJ2-3, with 8 bases that match TRBD2. Germline V CDR1 and CDR2: MNHNS, SASEGT. Germline trimming cut 6 bases from V and 2 bases from J; bases unmatched to any gene: 4. The CDR3 loop spans 14 amino acids. The CDR3 DNA sequence: TGTGCCAGCAGGAGCGGGGGAGACACAGATACGCAGTATTTT. It specifies CASRSGGDTDTQYF.

The genes are TRBV9 and TRBJ1-5; D not certain. V lost 3 bases and J lost 1, with 8 bases in between. In germline, CDR1 is SGDLS, CDR2 YYNGEE. This CDR3 has 14 residues. DNA of the CDR3: TGTGCCAGCAGCGGCGTGGGCAGCAATCAGCCCCAGCATTTT. This encodes CASSGVGSNQPQHF.

This clonotype was picked up many times. V usage is TRBV29-1 and J usage is TRBJ1-2; the D is unclear. There are 14 residues in the CDR3. Trimming took off 1 base at V and 6 bases at J, with 15 bases between the two ends. CDR1 SQVTM and CDR2 ANQGSEA come from the germline V gene. This CDR3 reads CSVEVGFSAHGYTF. The CDR3 DNA is TGCAGCGTTGAAGTTGGATTCAGCGCCCATGGCTACACCTTC.

This clonotype is categorized as medium-sized (0.01 to 0.1%). V is TRBV29-1 and J is TRBJ1-2; 9 bases map to TRBD1. Per germline, CDR1 SQVTM and CDR2 ANQGSEA. With V trimmed by 7 bases and J by 8 bases, 5 bases remained unmatched. This CDR3 has 11 residues. For the CDR3, the DNA is TGCAGCGGCCGAACAGGGGGCGGCTACACCTTC. This translates into CSGRTGGGYTF.

There are a few counts of this clonotype. The genes are TRBV12-3 or TRBV12-4 and TRBJ1-1; no definite D call. Trimming shortened V by 3 bases and J by 4 bases, and 9 bases separated the two germline ends. This CDR3 comprises 13 residues. CDR3 residues: CASSFTGLTEAFF. In DNA, the CDR3 is TGTGCCAGCAGTTTCACCGGGCTCACTGAAGCTTTCTTT.

This clonotype has a handful of counts. The CDR3 DNA follows: TGTGCCAGCAGTCCTTATTACGAGCAGTACTTC. The encoded protein is CASSPYYEQYF. The V gene is TRBV6-2 or TRBV6-3, the J gene TRBJ2-7; D remains unclear. Trimming cost V 5 bases and J 4 bases, with 6 bases left between them. Germline values: CDR1 MNHEY, CDR2 SVGEGT. The length of the CDR3 is 11 residues.

Points on this clonotype: This may stem from a read error, because a much larger clone lies one nucleotide away. V usage is TRBV6-5 and J usage is TRBJ1-5, with TRBD1 matching 9 bases. The CDR3 runs to 13 residues. Germline trimming cut 5 bases from V and 9 bases from J; bases unmatched to any gene: 5. Germline V gene data show CDR1 as MNHEY and CDR2 as SVGAGI. The CDR3 reads CASSRTGEPPQHF. Written as DNA, the CDR3 is TGTGCCAGCAGTCGGACAGGGGAGCCGCCCCAGCATTTT.

Relative to its sample, this clonotype is medium-sized. The V call is TRBV18, the J call TRBJ2-5, with 9 bases aligning to TRBD1. In germline, CDR1 is KGHSH, CDR2 LQKENI. The length of the CDR3 is 12 residues. J gave up 5 bases and V 7 bases, and 2 bases lay outside the gene matches. CDR3 nucleotides: TGTGCCAGCTGGACAGGGGTCGAGACCCAGTACTTC. The encoded protein is CASWTGVETQYF.

This clonotype was observed a handful of times. This chain uses TRBV12-3 or TRBV12-4 with TRBJ2-1, with TRBD2 identical over 12 bases. Germline trimming cut 1 base from V and 7 bases from J; bases unmatched to any gene: 5. The CDR3 is 16 amino acids. The CDR3 loop reads CASSLVGLAGGNEQFF. The CDR3 nucleotides read TGTGCCAGCAGTTTAGTAGGGCTAGCGGGGGGGAATGAGCAGTTCTTC.

Relative to its sample, this clonotype is medium-sized. The chain carries TRBV6-1 and TRBJ1-2; 8 bases are a match to TRBD1. The germline gives CDR1 MNHNS, CDR2 SASEGT. This CDR3 comprises 12 residues. Unmatched junction bases numbered 2, after V lost 7 bases and J lost 4 bases. CDR3 residues: CASTTGVYGYTF. The CDR3 DNA is TGTGCCAGCACGACAGGGGTCTATGGCTACACCTTC.

This clonotype has a count of ten or more. This chain connects TRBV6-1 to TRBJ2-7; TRBD1 agrees at 10 bases. Looked up from germline, CDR1 is MNHNS and CDR2 is SASEGT. With 6 bases clipped from V and 5 bases from J, the junction kept 4 bases outside the gene matches. The CDR3 runs 13 residues. The DNA of the CDR3 is TGTGCCAGCAGAGGGACAGGGGCCCACGAGCAGTACTTC. This sequence encodes CASRGTGAHEQYF.

This clonotype was counted between two and nine times. This sequence joins TRBV9 and TRBJ2-2; D unresolved. V was clipped by 4 bases and J by 5 bases, with 9 bases between them. The germline gives CDR1 SGDLS, CDR2 YYNGEE. The length of the CDR3 is 13 residues. The CDR3 loop reads CASSPTVTGELFF. In DNA, the CDR3 is TGTGCCAGCAGCCCAACAGTGACCGGGGAGCTGTTTTTT.